The rows below give T cell receptor beta chains drawn from one sample of a study of blood T cells in healthy people across ages. TCRdb ran MiXCR on the 5' RACE reads and lists one entry per CDR3 protein. Among hundreds of thousands of distinct CDR3 sequences listed, 40% to 50% were seen once. Source material: blood. The receptors originated from a man at least 80 years old in good health. Each CDR3 is given with its conserved first and last residue.

J gene,V gene,CDR3 length,CDR3 protein
TRBJ1-2,TRBV2,14,CASTRRGAVYGYTF
TRBJ2-1,TRBV20-1,11,CSAGQGQGQFF
TRBJ2-3,TRBV13,16,CASSSGTAGRADTQYF
TRBJ2-3,TRBV12-3/TRBV12-4,13,CASSWLTTDTQYF
TRBJ2-1,TRBV20-1,12,CSASEAYNEQFF
TRBJ2-5,TRBV28,13,CASSFVGSETQYF
TRBJ2-3,TRBV5-1,16,CASCDTSGIGTDTQYF
TRBJ2-3,TRBV27,12,CASTTGADTQYF
TRBJ1-4,TRBV28,15,CASRSDRTTNEKLFF
TRBJ2-5,TRBV27,15,CASSFEEMGYNEQYF
TRBJ2-3,TRBV20-1,15,CSAVVRWESTDTQYF
TRBJ1-1,TRBV29-1,15,CSVVVEGAMRTEAFF
TRBJ2-3,TRBV20-1,14,CSAPIGRTTDTQYF
-,TRBV6-6,15,CASSDPGGVYYEQYF
TRBJ2-1,TRBV30,14,CAWSGSGPYNEQFF
TRBJ2-1,TRBV30,14,CAWARDRAENEQFF
TRBJ2-7,TRBV6-2/TRBV6-3,15,CASSYAMAGATEQYF
TRBJ2-5,TRBV9,15,CASSSRTGGGETQYF
TRBJ2-1,TRBV15,15,CATSPGAGGPNEQFF
TRBJ1-5,TRBV6-1,17,CASSPGEAGSSNQPQHF
TRBJ2-5,TRBV2,13,CASSVRKGETQYF
TRBJ2-3,TRBV7-2,16,CASNSLAGAKADTQYF
TRBJ2-7,TRBV6-6,12,CAIAGDYYEQYF
TRBJ2-5,TRBV18,14,CASAITSRGETQYF
TRBJ2-1,TRBV18,14,CASSPEPIGDEQFF
TRBJ2-5,TRBV6-6,16,CASSISGTGKKETQYF
TRBJ2-1,TRBV9,12,CASSREGEKQFF
TRBJ1-1,TRBV20-1,14,CSATPGGGGREAFF
TRBJ1-4,TRBV27,14,CASSPRGLNEKLFF
TRBJ2-5,TRBV9,13,CASNSLAGHEQYF
TRBJ2-2,TRBV11-2,14,CASSLGQLTGELFF
TRBJ2-7,TRBV7-8,13,CASSPDRGREQYF
TRBJ2-5,TRBV5-1,13,CASTLSSQETQYF
TRBJ1-1,TRBV6-2/TRBV6-3,13,CASSYGGVTEAFF
TRBJ2-5,TRBV7-9,14,CASSSPKEEETQYF
TRBJ2-3,TRBV12-3/TRBV12-4,16,CASSLGRGVIADTQYF
TRBJ2-6,TRBV4-3,18,CASSQDLAPGTGANVLTF
-,TRBV6-5,13,CASSCLHQETQYF
TRBJ2-2,TRBV7-2,14,CASSVQMNTGELFF
TRBJ2-2,TRBV10-1,15,CASTPGTGATGELFF
TRBJ2-7,TRBV7-2,15,CASSLSSGNSYEQYF
TRBJ2-3,TRBV6-4,17,CASSDSSRGQDPDTQYF
TRBJ1-6,TRBV30,16,CAYSGQGAAIGSPLHF
TRBJ1-1,TRBV6-5,16,CASSYRDRVRNTEAFF
TRBJ2-1,TRBV5-5,12,CASARKIETQFF
TRBJ2-7,TRBV6-5,11,CASRSTGEQYF
TRBJ2-3,TRBV7-9,12,CASSLGPDTQYF
TRBJ2-1,TRBV29-1,11,CSGVATNEQFF
TRBJ1-6,TRBV20-1,16,CSARAGGDSSNSPLHF
TRBJ1-2,TRBV7-2,14,CASSLDGRVYGYTF
TRBJ2-3,TRBV14,14,CASSQDQVQDTQYF